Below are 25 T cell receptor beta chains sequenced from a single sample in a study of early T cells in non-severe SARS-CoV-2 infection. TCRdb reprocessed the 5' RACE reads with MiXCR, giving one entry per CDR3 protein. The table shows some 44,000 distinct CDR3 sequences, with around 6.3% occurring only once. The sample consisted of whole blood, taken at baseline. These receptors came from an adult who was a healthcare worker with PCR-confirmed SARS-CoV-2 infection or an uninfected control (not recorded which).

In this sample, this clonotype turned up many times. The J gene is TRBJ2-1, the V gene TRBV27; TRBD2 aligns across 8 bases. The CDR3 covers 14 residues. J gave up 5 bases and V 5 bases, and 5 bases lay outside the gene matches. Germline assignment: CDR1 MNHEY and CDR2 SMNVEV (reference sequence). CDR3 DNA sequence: TGTGCCAGCAGTCCTGGACTAGCCAACAATGAGCAGTTCTTC. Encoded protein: CASSPGLANNEQFF.

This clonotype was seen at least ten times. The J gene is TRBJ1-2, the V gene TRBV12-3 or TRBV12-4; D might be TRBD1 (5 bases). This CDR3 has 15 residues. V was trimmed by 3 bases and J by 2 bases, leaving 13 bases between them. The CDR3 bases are TGTGCCAGCAGTTTTCGTCCCGACAGAAACTATGGCTACACCTTC. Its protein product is CASSFRPDRNYGYTF.

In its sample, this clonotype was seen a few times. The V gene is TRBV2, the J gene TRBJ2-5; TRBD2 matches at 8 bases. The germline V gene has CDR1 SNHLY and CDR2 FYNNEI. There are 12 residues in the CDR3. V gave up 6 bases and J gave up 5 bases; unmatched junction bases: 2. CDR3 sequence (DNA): TGTGCCAGCAGCGCTAGCGGGGAGACCCAGTACTTC. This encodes CASSASGETQYF.

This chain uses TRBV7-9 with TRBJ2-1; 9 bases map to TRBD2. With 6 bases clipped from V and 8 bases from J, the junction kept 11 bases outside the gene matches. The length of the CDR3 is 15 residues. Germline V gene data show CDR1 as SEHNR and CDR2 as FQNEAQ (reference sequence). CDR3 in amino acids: CASRFSSGVRDEQFF. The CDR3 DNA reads TGTGCCAGCAGATTTTCTAGCGGGGTCCGGGATGAGCAGTTCTTC.

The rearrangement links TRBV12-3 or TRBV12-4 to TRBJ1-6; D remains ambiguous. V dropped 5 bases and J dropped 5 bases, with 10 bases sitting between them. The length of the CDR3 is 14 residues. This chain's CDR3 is CASSLGPNNSPLHF. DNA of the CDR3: TGTGCCAGCAGTCTCGGGCCCAATAATTCACCCCTCCACTTT.

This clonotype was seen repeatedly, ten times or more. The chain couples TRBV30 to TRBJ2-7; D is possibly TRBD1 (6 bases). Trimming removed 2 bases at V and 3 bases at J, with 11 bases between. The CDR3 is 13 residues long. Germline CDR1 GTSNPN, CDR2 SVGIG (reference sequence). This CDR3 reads CAWSKGVFYEQYF. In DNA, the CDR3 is TGTGCCTGGAGTAAGGGGGTATTCTACGAGCAGTACTTC.

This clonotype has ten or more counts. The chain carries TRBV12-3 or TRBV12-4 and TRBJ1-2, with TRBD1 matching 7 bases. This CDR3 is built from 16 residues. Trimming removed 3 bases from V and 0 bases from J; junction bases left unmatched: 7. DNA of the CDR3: TGTGCCAGCAGTTTGGGACAGTCAAATCCTAACTATGGCTACACCTTC. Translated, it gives CASSLGQSNPNYGYTF.

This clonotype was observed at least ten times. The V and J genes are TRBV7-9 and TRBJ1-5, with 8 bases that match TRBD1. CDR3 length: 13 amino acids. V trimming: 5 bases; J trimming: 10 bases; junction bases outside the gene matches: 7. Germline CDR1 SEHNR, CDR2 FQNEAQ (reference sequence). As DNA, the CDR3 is TGTGCCAGCAGCCGGACAGGGAGTACACCCCAGCATTTT. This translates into CASSRTGSTPQHF.

This CDR3 is CASSPSDKNIQYF. In nucleotides, the CDR3 is TGTGCCAGCAGCCCCAGTGACAAAAACATTCAGTACTTC. The chain joins TRBV7-6 to TRBJ2-4; D unclear. CDR3 length equals 13 residues. V was pared by 5 bases and J by 3 bases, with 8 bases between. Germline V lookup: CDR1 SGHVS, CDR2 FNYEAQ.

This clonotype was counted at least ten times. As DNA, the CDR3 is TGTGCCAGCGCCCGGACGGCAACTAATGAAAAACTGTTTTTT. This codes for CASARTATNEKLFF. V gene TRBV28 combines with J gene TRBJ1-4; D not resolved. From germline, CDR1 is MDHEN and CDR2 SYDVKM. The germline V and J ends were trimmed by 8 bases and 0 bases, with 10 bases remaining between them. The CDR3 sequence is 14 residues long.

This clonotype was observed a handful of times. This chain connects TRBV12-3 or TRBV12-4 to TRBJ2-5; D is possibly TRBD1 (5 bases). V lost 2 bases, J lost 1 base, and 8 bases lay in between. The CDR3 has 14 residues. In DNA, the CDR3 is TGTGCCAGCAGTTTATGGGGCAGCCAAGAGACCCAGTACTTC. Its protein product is CASSLWGSQETQYF.

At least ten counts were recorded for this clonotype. CDR3 DNA: TGTGCCATCAGTGACGGGGGGGCCGCCGGGGAGCTGTTTTTT. Its translation is CAISDGGAAGELFF. The rearrangement uses TRBV10-3 and TRBJ2-2; 8 bases line up with TRBD2. V lost 3 bases, J lost 6 bases, and 3 bases stayed unmatched. The CDR3 has 14 residues. The germline gives CDR1 ENHRY, CDR2 SYGVKD.

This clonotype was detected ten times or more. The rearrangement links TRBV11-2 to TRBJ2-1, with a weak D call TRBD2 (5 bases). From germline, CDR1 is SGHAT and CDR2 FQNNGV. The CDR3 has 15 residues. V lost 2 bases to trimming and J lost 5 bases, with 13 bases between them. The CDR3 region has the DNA TGTGCCAGCAGCTTATACCGGGATTCTCACAATGAGCAGTTCTTC. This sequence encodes CASSLYRDSHNEQFF.

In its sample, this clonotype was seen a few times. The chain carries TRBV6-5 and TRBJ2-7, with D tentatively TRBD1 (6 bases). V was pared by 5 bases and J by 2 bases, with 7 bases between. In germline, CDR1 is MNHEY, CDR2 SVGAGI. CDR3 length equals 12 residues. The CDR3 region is CASSDRTYEQYF. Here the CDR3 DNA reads TGTGCCAGCAGTGACAGGACCTACGAGCAGTACTTC.

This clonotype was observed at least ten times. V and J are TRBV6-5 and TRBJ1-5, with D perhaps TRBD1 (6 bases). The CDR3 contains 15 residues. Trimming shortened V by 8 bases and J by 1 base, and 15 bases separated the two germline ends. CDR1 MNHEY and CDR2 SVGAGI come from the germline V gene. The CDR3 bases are TGTGCCAGCGGCGGCGGGGGCGTAAGCAATCAGCCCCAGCATTTT. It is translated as CASGGGGVSNQPQHF.

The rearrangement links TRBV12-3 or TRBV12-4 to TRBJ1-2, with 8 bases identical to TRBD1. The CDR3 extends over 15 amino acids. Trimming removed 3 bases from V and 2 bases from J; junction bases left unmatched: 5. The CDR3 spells CASSFEDRVNYGYTF. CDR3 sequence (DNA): TGTGCCAGCAGTTTCGAGGACAGGGTAAACTATGGCTACACCTTC.

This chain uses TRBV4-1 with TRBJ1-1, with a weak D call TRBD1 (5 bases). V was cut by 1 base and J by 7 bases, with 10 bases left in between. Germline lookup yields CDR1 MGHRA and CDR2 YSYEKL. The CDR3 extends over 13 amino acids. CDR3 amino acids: CASSQVGGDEAFF. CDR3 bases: TGCGCCAGCAGCCAAGTTGGAGGGGATGAAGCTTTCTTT.

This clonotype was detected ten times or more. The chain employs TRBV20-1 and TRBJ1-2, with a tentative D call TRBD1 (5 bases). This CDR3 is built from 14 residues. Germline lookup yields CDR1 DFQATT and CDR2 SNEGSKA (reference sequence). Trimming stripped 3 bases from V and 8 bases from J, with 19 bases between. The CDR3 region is CSASRDPTYRGYTF. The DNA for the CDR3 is TGCAGTGCTAGCAGGGATCCAACCTATAGGGGCTACACCTTC.

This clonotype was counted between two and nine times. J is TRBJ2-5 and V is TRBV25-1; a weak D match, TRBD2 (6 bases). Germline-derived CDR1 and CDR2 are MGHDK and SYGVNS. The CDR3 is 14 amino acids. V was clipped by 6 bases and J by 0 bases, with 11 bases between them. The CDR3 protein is CASSGLRYQETQYF. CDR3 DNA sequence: TGTGCCAGCAGCGGACTAAGGTACCAAGAGACCCAGTACTTC.

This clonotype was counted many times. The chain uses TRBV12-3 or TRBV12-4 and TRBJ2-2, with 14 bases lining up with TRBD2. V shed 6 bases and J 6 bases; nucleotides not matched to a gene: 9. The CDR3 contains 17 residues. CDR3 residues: CASSAKGLAGGSGELFF. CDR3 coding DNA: TGTGCCAGCAGCGCCAAAGGACTAGCGGGGGGATCCGGGGAGCTGTTTTTT.

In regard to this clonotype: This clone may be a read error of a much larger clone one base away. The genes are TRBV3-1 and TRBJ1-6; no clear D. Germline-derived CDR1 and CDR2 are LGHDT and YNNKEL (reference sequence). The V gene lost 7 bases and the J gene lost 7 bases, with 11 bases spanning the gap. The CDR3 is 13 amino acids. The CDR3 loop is CASTRGWNSPLHF. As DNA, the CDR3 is TGTGCCAGCACACGGGGTTGGAATTCACCCCTCCACTTT.

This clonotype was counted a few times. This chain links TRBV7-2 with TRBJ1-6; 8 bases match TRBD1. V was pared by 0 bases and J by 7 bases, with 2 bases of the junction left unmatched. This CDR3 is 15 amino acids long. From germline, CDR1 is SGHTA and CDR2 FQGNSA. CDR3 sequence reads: CASSLAGTGNSPLHF. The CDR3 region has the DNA TGTGCCAGCAGCTTAGCCGGGACAGGAAATTCACCCCTCCACTTT.

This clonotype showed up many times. CDR3 DNA sequence: TGTGCCAGCAGCTTAGGGGCAGGGACCTACCAAGAGACCCAGTACTTC. As protein: CASSLGAGTYQETQYF. The chain employs TRBV7-6 and TRBJ2-5; either TRBD1 or TRBD2 may supply D (5 bases each). Germline V gene lookup returns CDR1 SGHVS and CDR2 FNYEAQ. Trimming shortened V by 1 base and J by 0 bases, and 12 bases separated the two germline ends. This CDR3 is built from 16 residues.

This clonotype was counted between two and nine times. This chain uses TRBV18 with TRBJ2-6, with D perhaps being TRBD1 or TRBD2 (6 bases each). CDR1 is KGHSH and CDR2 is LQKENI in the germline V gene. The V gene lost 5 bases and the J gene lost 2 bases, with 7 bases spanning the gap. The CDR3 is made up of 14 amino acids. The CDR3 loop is CASSRGAGANVLTF. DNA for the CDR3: TGTGCCAGCTCAAGGGGGGCTGGGGCCAACGTCCTGACTTTC.

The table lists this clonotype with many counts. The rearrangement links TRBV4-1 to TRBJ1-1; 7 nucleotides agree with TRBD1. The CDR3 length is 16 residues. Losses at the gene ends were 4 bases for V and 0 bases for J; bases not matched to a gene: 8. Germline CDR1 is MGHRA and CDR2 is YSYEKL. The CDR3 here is CASSPRQGTMNTEAFF. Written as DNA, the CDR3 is TGCGCCAGCAGCCCTAGACAGGGAACGATGAACACTGAAGCTTTCTTT.